The 7 T cell receptor beta chains presented below share a single source sample, sequenced in a study of neoadjuvant anti-PD-1 for oral cavity cancer (dated by TCRdb to the early 2020s). The sample's time point label is to be understood as: after neoadjuvant nivolumab, at surgical resection. Library generation was performed with the immunoSEQ multiplex PCR assay. As stored in TCRdb, this immuneACCESS dataset retains in-frame rearrangements with V and J assigned. A fraction of the clones does not appear; measured against another copy, unresolved V genes explain less than half of the discrepancy, and the remainder lacks a known reason. Within this sample are some 14,000 clones, with around 66% of them counted one time only. Jointly, the top ten make up around 2.9% of the sample. Sequenced here: PBMCs, sampled after nivolumab (anti-PD-1) treatment. These receptors originate from a person between 35 and 79 years old with oral cavity squamous cell carcinoma.

The CDR3 loop is CASSWVREGEQYF. The CDR3 DNA reads TGTGCCAGCAGCTGGGTCCGCGAGGGCGAGCAGTACTTC. The chain couples TRBV11-2 to TRBJ2-7, with D possibly TRBD2 on 5 matching bases. V was shortened by 4 bases and J by 6 bases, with 13 bases between the two germline ends. The length of the CDR3 is 13 residues. Germline V lookup: CDR1 SGHAT, CDR2 FQNNGV.

The chain links TRBV7-2 to TRBJ2-3, with D hard to call. CDR3 size: 11 residues. V was clipped by 4 bases and J by 6 bases, with 5 bases between them. The germline gives CDR1 SGHTA, CDR2 FQGNSA. The CDR3 DNA is TGTGCCAGCAGCTGGAAGGATACGCAGTATTTT. As protein: CASSWKDTQYF.

As DNA, the CDR3 is TGTGCCAGCAGCTTAGTGGGGACAGAAGAGTGGGGAGGCTACACCTTC. Its protein is CASSLVGTEEWGGYTF. The V gene is TRBV7-9, the J gene TRBJ1-2; 7 bases are shared with TRBD1. This CDR3 contains 16 residues. Germline lookup yields CDR1 SEHNR and CDR2 FQNEAQ (reference sequence). V was pared by 1 base and J by 8 bases, with 13 bases of the junction left unmatched.

This chain joins TRBV6-1 and TRBJ2-7; D might be TRBD2 (5 bases). This CDR3 comprises 14 residues. CDR1 and CDR2 (germline): MNHNS, SASEGT. V lost 4 bases to trimming and J lost 6 bases, with 16 bases between them. CDR3 bases: TGTGCCAGCAGTGGGACTTCGGCGGCATTCGAGCAGTACTTC. Encoded protein: CASSGTSAAFEQYF.

The chain employs TRBV2 and TRBJ1-2; 7 nucleotides match TRBD1. The length of the CDR3 is 15 residues. With 0 bases clipped from V and 7 bases from J, the junction kept 8 bases outside the gene matches. Germline CDR1 reads SNHLY; CDR2 reads FYNNEI. CDR3 sequence reads: CASSEADRDGGGYTF. The CDR3, as DNA: TGTGCCAGCAGTGAAGCAGACAGGGATGGTGGTGGCTACACCTTC. The variable domain in full, with the rest retrieved from reference TRBV2 and TRBJ1-2, is EPEVTQTPSHQVTQMGQEVILRCVPISNHLYFYWYRQILGQKVEFLVSFYNNEISEKSEIFDDQFSVERPDGSNFTLKIRSTKLEDSAMYFCASSEADRDGGGYTFGSGTRLTVV.

This clone has a handful of counts. This chain joins TRBV18 and TRBJ2-3; D is ambiguous. The V gene lost 4 bases and the J gene lost 3 bases, with 8 bases spanning the gap. CDR1 and CDR2 from the germline V gene are KGHSH and LQKENI. This CDR3 has 13 residues. The CDR3 protein is CASSLFETDTQYF. The CDR3 DNA reads as TGTGCCAGCTCACTATTCGAAACAGATACGCAGTATTTT. The full variable domain, with the rest looked up from reference TRBV18 and TRBJ2-3, is NAGVMQNPRHLVRRRGQEARLRCSPMKGHSHVYWYRQLPEEGLKFMVYLQKENIIDESGMPKERFSAEFPKEGPSILRIQQVVRGDSAAYFCASSLFETDTQYFGPGTRLTVL.

This sequence joins TRBV20-1 and TRBJ2-1; tentatively, D is TRBD2 (6 bases). The CDR3 sequence is 11 residues long. CDR1 and CDR2 (germline): DFQATT, SNEGSKA (reference sequence). For the CDR3, the DNA is TGCAGCCGGGGGAACTACAATGAGCAGTTCTTC. Protein product: CSRGNYNEQFF.